These T cell receptor beta chains were read from a single sample in a study of CD8+ T cells in alopecia areata. TCRdb's copy holds only in-frame clones and misses some; the assay was immunoSEQ multiplex PCR. The sample has 90,000 to 120,000 clones; 50% to 60% are singletons. The sample taken for sequencing was NKG2D-low CD8+ T cells sorted from blood. These receptors all come from a human donor with alopecia areata. CDR3s include the opening cysteine and the closing phenylalanine or tryptophan. A D gene is named only where the DNA matches it firmly. Size values are once, few and many counts, or a class for expanded clones, and some rows have none.

>-|TRBJ1-5|TRBV2|TRBD1
CASRGTGMSNQPQHF
TGTGCCAGCAGGGGGACAGGGATGAGCAATCAGCCCCAGCATTTT
>-|TRBJ2-1|TRBV7-9|-
CASLNPTYNEQFF
TGTGCCAGCCTCAACCCGACATACAATGAGCAGTTCTTC
>-|TRBJ2-5|TRBV6-5|TRBD2
CASSYSTGLVRETQYF
TGTGCCAGCAGTTACTCGACGGGACTAGTCCGGGAGACCCAGTACTTC
>-|TRBJ2-5|TRBV2|-
CASSVSPLGQETQYF
TGTGCCAGCAGTGTATCCCCCCTAGGGCAAGAGACCCAGTACTTC
>-|TRBJ2-3|TRBV6-9|TRBD2
CASEISGLAGGVRSTDTQYF
TGTGCCAGCGAAATAAGTGGACTAGCGGGAGGAGTCAGGAGCACAGATACGCAGTATTTT
>-|TRBJ2-1|TRBV7-2|-
CASSSGLYYNEQFF
TGTGCCAGCAGCTCGGGACTTTACTACAATGAGCAGTTCTTC
>-|TRBJ2-7|TRBV5-1|TRBD2
CASLPRGGAHEQYF
TGCGCCAGCCTCCCTCGGGGAGGGGCCCACGAGCAGTACTTC
>few|TRBJ2-5|TRBV7-2|TRBD2
CASSLAGGGQETQYF
TGTGCCAGCAGCTTAGCTGGGGGGGGCCAAGAGACCCAGTACTTC
>-|TRBJ2-3|TRBV29-1|TRBD1
CSVVQGVGASTDTQYF
TGCAGCGTTGTACAGGGGGTCGGGGCTAGCACAGATACGCAGTATTTT
>-|TRBJ2-7|TRBV27|TRBD2
CASSDGGLGNEQYF
TGTGCCAGCAGCGATGGGGGACTAGGAAACGAGCAGTACTTC
>-|TRBJ2-1|TRBV2|TRBD2
CASLTSGRGNEQFF
TGTGCCAGCTTGACTAGCGGGAGGGGTAATGAGCAGTTCTTC
>-|TRBJ2-1|TRBV7-3|TRBD2
CASSLSGLAGVEQFF
TGTGCCAGCAGCTTATCGGGACTAGCGGGTGTTGAGCAGTTCTTC
>-|TRBJ1-1|TRBV28|-
CASSLGATEAFF
TGTGCCAGCAGTTTAGGAGCCACTGAAGCTTTCTTT
>-|TRBJ2-7|TRBV5-6|-
CASSQMTGTRYEQYF
TGTGCCAGCAGCCAGATGACAGGGACTAGGTACGAGCAGTACTTC
>-|TRBJ2-7|TRBV13|-
CASSSSNPGIPNYEQYF
TGTGCCAGCAGCTCATCCAACCCGGGAATTCCTAACTACGAGCAGTACTTC
>-|TRBJ2-7|TRBV7-9|-
CASSLEDTALPYEQYF
TGTGCCAGCAGCTTAGAAGACACGGCCCTACCCTACGAGCAGTACTTC
>-|TRBJ1-2|TRBV9|-
CASSVKGGNGYTF
TGTGCCAGCAGCGTTAAAGGGGGGAACGGCTACACCTTC
>-|TRBJ2-3|TRBV29-1|-
CSVAAAGGASTDTQYF
TGCAGCGTTGCCGCGGCAGGGGGGGCTAGCACAGATACGCAGTATTTT
>-|TRBJ2-5|TRBV29-1|-
CSVEVGRETQYF
TGCAGCGTTGAAGTAGGGCGAGAGACCCAGTACTTC
>-|TRBJ2-1|TRBV7-3|TRBD1
CASSSRDRELDEQFF
TGTGCCAGCAGCTCCCGGGACAGGGAGCTTGATGAGCAGTTCTTC
>once|TRBJ2-1|TRBV5-6|-
CASSPQGRPSEQFF
TGTGCCAGCAGCCCGCAGGGACGGCCGAGTGAGCAGTTCTTC
>-|TRBJ1-2|TRBV29-1|-
CSVELNFDYGYTF
TGCAGCGTTGAATTGAATTTTGACTATGGCTACACCTTC
>few|TRBJ2-1|TRBV4-1|TRBD2
CASSQGLAGEEQFF
TGCGCCAGCAGCCAGGGACTAGCGGGAGAGGAGCAGTTCTTC
>few|TRBJ2-7|TRBV4-1|-
CASSQDRDQSSYEQYF
TGCGCCAGCAGCCAAGATCGTGACCAGAGCTCCTACGAGCAGTACTTC
>few|TRBJ2-7|TRBV12-5|-
CASGLGYEQYF
TGTGCTAGTGGTTTGGGTTACGAGCAGTACTTC
>-|TRBJ2-5|TRBV28|TRBD2
CASSSGAEYQETQYF
TGTGCCAGCAGCAGCGGGGCAGAGTACCAAGAGACCCAGTACTTC
>few|TRBJ2-1|TRBV28|TRBD2
CASSTASSGRGRNEQFF
TGTGCCAGCAGTACAGCCTCTAGCGGGAGAGGACGCAATGAGCAGTTCTTC
>-|TRBJ2-7|TRBV7-9|-
CASSLEGLQQYF
TGTGCCAGCAGCTTAGAAGGGCTTCAGCAGTACTTC
>few|TRBJ2-1|TRBV7-7|-
CASSMDSGTYNEQFF
TGTGCTAGCAGTATGGATAGCGGAACCTACAATGAGCAGTTCTTC
>-|TRBJ1-1|TRBV5-6|TRBD1
CASSSGAGQGAMNTEAFF
TGTGCCAGCAGCTCCGGTGCGGGACAGGGGGCGATGAACACTGAAGCTTTCTTT
>-|TRBJ2-1|TRBV7-8|TRBD1
CASSEPGQGGNEQFF
TGTGCCAGCAGCGAACCGGGACAGGGAGGCAATGAGCAGTTCTTC
>-|TRBJ2-1|TRBV28|TRBD2
CASSFSGLAFF
TGTGCCAGCAGTTTCTCGGGACTAGCGTTCTTC
>-|TRBJ1-1|TRBV11-2|-
CASSSMGLLNTEAFF
TGTGCCAGCAGCTCCATGGGGCTCTTGAACACTGAAGCTTTCTTT
>-|TRBJ2-3|TRBV9|-
CASSVAGFVITDTQYF
TGTGCCAGCAGCGTAGCGGGGTTTGTGATCACAGATACGCAGTATTTT
>-|TRBJ2-6|TRBV30|-
CAWSVYDLSGANVLTF
TGTGCCTGGAGTGTTTATGACCTCTCTGGGGCCAACGTCCTGACTTTC
>-|TRBJ1-1|TRBV13|-
CASSPNREGPHTEAFF
TGTGCCAGCAGCCCCAACCGCGAGGGGCCGCACACTGAAGCTTTCTTT
>-|TRBJ1-1|TRBV5-1|TRBD1
CASSLWDSNTEAFF
TGCGCCAGCAGCTTGTGGGACAGCAACACTGAAGCTTTCTTT
>-|TRBJ2-1|TRBV12-5|-
CSTLARYNEQFF
TGCAGCACCCTAGCGAGGTACAATGAGCAGTTCTTC
>-|TRBJ2-2|TRBV14|TRBD1
CASSPAGTVIFPGELFF
TGTGCCAGCAGCCCGGCCGGGACAGTAATATTTCCCGGGGAGCTGTTTTTT
>-|TRBJ2-2|TRBV9|-
CASSGIGGELFF
TGTGCCAGCAGCGGGATCGGCGGGGAGCTGTTTTTT
>-|TRBJ2-2|TRBV27|TRBD2
CASSPRLAGVYTGELFF
TGTGCCAGCAGTCCTAGACTAGCGGGAGTCTATACCGGGGAGCTGTTTTTT
>-|TRBJ2-1|TRBV6-1|TRBD2
CASSALAGDENEQFF
TGTGCCAGCAGTGCCCTAGCGGGAGACGAAAATGAGCAGTTCTTC
>-|TRBJ1-1|TRBV5-4|TRBD1
CASRIRGDTEAFF
TGTGCCAGCAGAATCAGGGGGGACACTGAAGCTTTCTTT
>-|TRBJ2-2|TRBV13|-
CASSSPYTGELFF
TGTGCCAGCAGCTCCCCATACACCGGGGAGCTGTTTTTT
>-|TRBJ1-1|TRBV7-9|TRBD1
CAGRTGLNTEAFF
TGTGCCGGTCGGACAGGTCTGAACACTGAAGCTTTCTTT